The rows below give T cell receptor beta chains drawn from one sample of a study of T-cell reconstitution after alpha-beta-depleted transplantation in children. One entry per CDR3 protein, called by TCRdb with MiXCR from the PCR reads. The sample lists around 340,000 distinct CDR3 sequences, 13% occurring once. This specimen was PBMCs, taken from the stem cell graft. The receptors derive from a human donor who donated a stem cell graft to a child with Fanconi anemia. The CDR3 runs from the conserved cysteine through the conserved F or W. D genes are given only for firm matches. Clone size is shown for a subset of rows, as once, few, many or a class of expanded clone.

>TRBD1|TRBJ2-4|.|TRBV6-2/TRBV6-3
CASSGTVNNIQYF
TGTGCCAGCAGCGGGACAGTAAATAACATTCAGTACTTC
>TRBD2|TRBJ2-3|.|TRBV5-1
CASSTGLAGGSFTDTQYF
TGCGCCAGCAGCACGGGACTAGCGGGGGGATCTTTCACAGATACGCAGTATTTT
>TRBD2|TRBJ2-3|many|TRBV25-1
CASSAVAGGSSTDTQYF
TGTGCCAGCAGTGCGGTGGCGGGGGGATCCAGCACAGATACGCAGTATTTT
>.|TRBJ1-2|many|TRBV6-5
CASSQLNYGYTF
TGTGCCAGCAGTCAACTTAACTATGGCTACACCTTC
>.|TRBJ2-1|many|TRBV21-1
CASSLEGGRDEQFF
TGTGCCAGCAGCCTAGAGGGAGGGAGGGATGAGCAGTTCTTC
>TRBD1|TRBJ2-2|many|TRBV29-1
CSVGHRDSNTGELFF
TGCAGCGTTGGTCACCGGGACAGCAACACCGGGGAGCTGTTTTTT
>TRBD1|TRBJ2-1|.|TRBV29-1
CSVRKGALRDEQFF
TGCAGCGTTCGCAAGGGGGCGCTGCGCGATGAGCAGTTCTTC
>TRBD1|TRBJ1-5|.|TRBV4-2
CASSQTPGQQNQPQHF
TGTGCCAGCAGCCAAACGCCGGGACAGCAAAATCAGCCCCAGCATTTT
>.|TRBJ1-1|many|TRBV18
CASSPYRNTEAFF
TGTGCCAGCAGCCCGTACAGGAACACTGAAGCTTTCTTT
>.|TRBJ1-1|few|TRBV20-1
CSARGDGDTEAFF
TGCAGTGCTAGAGGGGACGGGGACACTGAAGCTTTCTTT
>TRBD2|TRBJ2-2|few|TRBV11-3
CASSPQTSGGGGELFF
TGTGCCAGCAGCCCCCAGACCAGCGGGGGTGGCGGGGAGCTGTTTTTT
>.|TRBJ1-1|.|TRBV27
CASSISTAHFLMNTEAFF
TGTGCCAGCAGTATCTCGACGGCGCATTTTCTGATGAACACTGAAGCTTTCTTT
>.|TRBJ1-2|few|TRBV5-1
CASSLVTGVNYGYTF
TGCGCCAGCAGCTTGGTCACAGGAGTTAACTATGGCTACACCTTC
>.|TRBJ1-1|many|TRBV3-1
CASSHSGANTEAFF
TGTGCCAGCAGCCATTCCGGGGCGAACACTGAAGCTTTCTTT
>.|TRBJ1-5|.|TRBV5-5
CASSSDTGFSNQPQHF
TGTGCCAGCAGCTCCGATACAGGGTTTAGCAATCAGCCCCAGCATTTT
>.|TRBJ2-1|.|TRBV2
CASSEQGEGNEQFF
TGTGCCAGCAGTGAACAGGGAGAGGGCAATGAGCAGTTCTTC
>TRBD1|TRBJ2-3|few|TRBV28
CASSSSGTGVSTPQYF
TGTGCCAGCAGTTCCTCCGGGACAGGGGTCTCTACGCCGCAGTATTTT
>.|TRBJ2-2|many|TRBV4-3
CASSQDLGSGELFF
TGCGCCAGCAGCCAAGATTTGGGTTCCGGGGAGCTGTTTTTT
>.|TRBJ1-1|many|TRBV12-3/TRBV12-4
CASSSRSTEAFF
TGTGCCAGCAGTTCTCGGAGCACTGAAGCTTTCTTT
>TRBD2|TRBJ2-3|many|TRBV4-3
CASSQEPGGPHTQYF
TGCGCCAGCAGCCAAGAACCGGGGGGGCCCCATACGCAGTATTTT
>TRBD1|TRBJ2-7|few|TRBV12-3/TRBV12-4
CASPPPGQGKFKYEQYF
TGTGCCAGCCCTCCTCCGGGACAGGGGAAATTCAAATACGAGCAGTACTTC
>.|TRBJ2-1|.|TRBV12-3/TRBV12-4
CASTSWGFKPYNEQFF
TGTGCCAGCACTTCTTGGGGTTTCAAACCCTACAATGAGCAGTTCTTC
>.|TRBJ2-3|.|TRBV6-6
CASSYSQETQYF
TGTGCCAGCAGTTACTCACAGGAAACGCAGTATTTT
>TRBD2|TRBJ2-1|few|TRBV7-2
CASSFRGGGHNEQFF
TGTGCCAGCAGCTTCCGCGGGGGAGGACACAATGAGCAGTTCTTC
>TRBD1|TRBJ1-3|many|TRBV27
CASSETGLYPGNTIYF
TGTGCCAGCAGTGAGACAGGGTTATACCCTGGAAACACCATATATTTT
>.|TRBJ2-5|many|TRBV7-9
CASSLMSETQYF
TGTGCCAGCAGCTTAATGTCAGAGACCCAGTACTTC
>.|TRBJ2-1|few|TRBV7-2
CASSLGIGAGSRNEQFF
TGTGCCAGCAGCTTAGGGATCGGGGCGGGGAGCCGAAATGAGCAGTTCTTC
>TRBD1|TRBJ2-5|few|TRBV2
CAGRDRGYQETQYF
TGTGCCGGACGTGACAGGGGGTACCAAGAGACCCAGTACTTC
>.|TRBJ1-6|.|TRBV5-1
CASSPGRVNNSPLHF
TGCGCCAGCAGTCCCGGGCGGGTAAATAATTCACCCCTCCACTTT
>.|TRBJ1-1|.|TRBV7-9
CASSLEQGPNTEAFF
TGTGCCAGCAGCTTAGAACAGGGCCCGAACACTGAAGCTTTCTTT
>.|TRBJ2-1|.|TRBV6-2/TRBV6-3
CASSSGTFGHNEQFF
TGTGCCAGCAGTTCCGGGACATTTGGACACAATGAGCAGTTCTTC
>TRBD1|TRBJ2-3|few|TRBV5-6
CASLRPGQSTDTQYF
TGTGCCAGCCTAAGGCCGGGACAGAGCACAGATACGCAGTATTTT
>.|TRBJ1-1|few|TRBV6-2/TRBV6-3
CASSRQLNTEAFF
TGTGCCAGCAGCAGACAGTTGAACACTGAAGCTTTCTTT
>.|TRBJ2-2|.|TRBV5-1
CASSFGAGAVPELFF
TGCGCCAGCAGCTTCGGGGCGGGGGCTGTCCCGGAGCTGTTTTTT
>TRBD1|TRBJ2-7|.|TRBV15
CATSSRQGSSYEQYF
TGTGCCACCAGCAGCCGACAGGGCAGCTCCTACGAGCAGTACTTC
>.|TRBJ1-1|once|TRBV29-1
CSVANGGFTEAFF
TGCAGCGTTGCCAACGGGGGGTTCACTGAAGCTTTCTTT
>.|TRBJ2-4|.|TRBV12-3/TRBV12-4
CTSSGEDSLQNIQYF
TGTACCAGCAGTGGGGAGGACAGCCTGCAAAACATTCAGTACTTC
>TRBD1|TRBJ2-1|many|TRBV6-4
CASSNAGQGPGEQFF
TGTGCCAGCTCAAACGCGGGACAGGGCCCCGGTGAGCAGTTCTTC
>.|TRBJ1-1|few|TRBV5-5
CASTLRGHNTEAFF
TGTGCCAGCACCCTCCGAGGGCACAACACTGAAGCTTTCTTT
>.|TRBJ2-3|few|TRBV29-1
CSVDQSGVTDTQYF
TGCAGCGTCGATCAATCAGGGGTCACAGATACGCAGTATTTT